Shown below are 18 T cell receptor beta chains from a single sample sequenced in a study of regulatory T cells in long-lasting Graves disease. Libraries of TCR beta came from iRepertoire HTBI primers plus Arm-PCR of CDR3 regions. TCRdb itself ran the multiplex PCR reads through MiXCR, one entry per CDR3 protein. Counted here are under 500,000 distinct CDR3 sequences, around 20% occurring once; the ten biggest clones make up 20% to 25%. Time point specified: persistent/refractory GD, antithyroid drugs over 5 years with positive TRAb. The TCR library was prepared using RNA isolated from PBMCs. Sequences were derived from peripheral blood mononuclear cells (PBMCs), sampled when the disease was refractory, from a patient treated with antithyroid drugs. The source of these receptors is a female donor with Graves disease.

The chain combines TRBV20-1 with TRBJ1-2, with 7 bases lining up with TRBD1. V was clipped by 2 bases and J by 5 bases; unmatched bases: 8. The CDR3 is 14 residues long. The germline V gene encodes CDR1 DFQATT and CDR2 SNEGSKA (reference sequence). The CDR3 coding sequence is TGCAGTGCTAGACACCCCGGGACAGAGTATGGCTACACCTTC. Its protein product is CSARHPGTEYGYTF.

The table lists this clonotype with many counts. V and J are TRBV7-2 and TRBJ2-5; TRBD2 agrees at 7 bases. CDR1 and CDR2 (germline): SGHTA, FQGNSA. V lost 1 base, J lost 5 bases, and 7 bases stayed unmatched. CDR3 length: 15 residues. CDR3 sequence: CASSLGGGGGETQYF. The CDR3 nucleotides are TGTGCCAGCAGCTTAGGCGGGGGAGGTGGGGAGACCCAGTACTTC. Together with reference TRBV7-2 and TRBJ2-5, the CDR3 gives the full variable domain: GAGVSQSPSNKVTEKGKDVELRCDPISGHTALYWYRQSLGQGLEFLIYFQGNSAPDKSGLPSDRFSAERTGGSVSTLTIQRTQQEDSAVYLCASSLGGGGGETQYFGPGTRLLVL.

V usage is TRBV19 and J usage is TRBJ2-3; 7 nucleotides match TRBD1. Germline V gene lookup returns CDR1 LNHDA and CDR2 SQIVND (reference sequence). This CDR3 is 16 amino acids long. V dropped 4 bases and J dropped 5; count of bases not matched to a gene: 12. This CDR3 is CASSTYRGEVLDTQYF. Written as DNA, the CDR3 is TGTGCCAGTAGTACGTACAGGGGCGAGGTGCTAGATACGCAGTATTTT.

This clonotype was detected ten times or more. The chain has TRBV7-9 and TRBJ2-7; TRBD1 agrees at 7 bases. Germline V gives CDR1 SEHNR, CDR2 FQNEAQ (reference sequence). There are 15 residues in the CDR3. Unmatched junction bases numbered 10, after V lost 6 bases and J lost 2 bases. CDR3 coding DNA: TGTGCCAGCAGTTCAGGACAGGTCCTCGCCTACGAGCAGTACTTC. Its translation: CASSSGQVLAYEQYF.

This chain uses TRBV6-2 or TRBV6-3 with TRBJ2-7; 10 positions match TRBD1. Germline-derived CDR1 and CDR2 are MNHEY and SVGEGT. The length of the CDR3 is 18 residues. V lost 4 bases, J lost 3 bases, and 15 bases stayed unmatched. The CDR3 DNA reads as TGTGCCAGCAGTTCCCGGGACAGGGGCTTTGTGGGGCTCTACGAGCAGTACTTC. Protein sequence: CASSSRDRGFVGLYEQYF.

In this sample, this clonotype turned up a few times. The chain couples TRBV6-5 to TRBJ2-1, with TRBD2 matching 7 bases. V was clipped by 3 bases and J by 5 bases; unmatched bases: 4. CDR3 length equals 14 residues. Germline V gives CDR1 MNHEY, CDR2 SVGAGI. CDR3: CASSYGAGNNEQFF. The DNA of the CDR3 is TGTGCCAGCAGTTATGGAGCGGGGAACAATGAGCAGTTCTTC.

The chain is built from TRBV20-1 and TRBJ2-3; 14 bases map to TRBD2. The V segment lost 1 base and the J segment 1 base; nucleotides outside the gene matches: 4. CDR1 and CDR2 from the germline V gene are DFQATT and SNEGSKA (reference sequence). This CDR3 is built from 17 residues. The CDR3 region is CSARGLAGGSGTDTQYF. The CDR3 DNA is TGCAGTGCTAGAGGACTAGCGGGAGGGTCGGGCACAGATACGCAGTATTTT.

This clonotype occurred a few times. CDR3 residues: CSAREWDRANTEAFF. The CDR3 coding sequence is TGCAGTGCTAGAGAATGGGACCGGGCGAACACTGAAGCTTTCTTT. The chain combines TRBV20-1 with TRBJ1-1; tentatively, D is TRBD1 (5 bases). The CDR3 is 15 amino acids. Trimming took 0 bases from V and 1 from J, leaving 12 bases between them. Germline CDR1 reads DFQATT; CDR2 reads SNEGSKA (reference sequence).

This clonotype was counted ten times or more. V is TRBV7-8 and J is TRBJ1-5; weak D call: TRBD1 (5 bases). Trimming removed 1 base at V and 7 bases at J, with 14 bases between. This CDR3 is built from 15 residues. CDR1 and CDR2 from the germline V gene are SGHVS and FQNEAQ. The CDR3 spells CASSLGVAGQQPQHF. The DNA for the CDR3 is TGTGCCAGCAGCTTAGGGGTGGCGGGGCAACAGCCCCAGCATTTT.

At least ten counts were recorded for this clonotype. This sequence joins TRBV2 and TRBJ2-5; 7 bases align to TRBD2. The CDR3 is made up of 15 amino acids. J lost 4 bases, V lost 0 bases, and 5 bases had no gene match. Germline V gives CDR1 SNHLY, CDR2 FYNNEI. The CDR3 DNA sequence: TGTGCCAGCAGTGAAGCGCTGGGGAGGGGAGAGACCCAGTACTTC. This gives the protein CASSEALGRGETQYF.

Turning to this clonotype: At one end the junction does not follow the germline gene, possibly because of a read error. V and J are TRBV20-1 and TRBJ1-1; D is undetermined. The CDR3 extends over 13 amino acids. Germline assignment: CDR1 DFQATT and CDR2 SNEGSKA (reference sequence). The CDR3 sequence: CSPRVKVQRVAFF. Here the CDR3 DNA reads TGCAGTCCTAGAGTAAAGGTCCAGAGAGTTGCTTTCTTT.

The chain has TRBV6-2 or TRBV6-3 and TRBJ2-2; 9 bases are shared with TRBD2. CDR1 is MNHEY, CDR2 SVGEGT, per germline. The trim removed 6 bases at V and 3 bases at J, leaving 8 bases unmatched. This CDR3 contains 16 residues. The CDR3 DNA follows: TGTGCCAGCAGCCGCCGTAGCGGGAGTGACACCGGGGAGCTGTTTTTT. Its translation: CASSRRSGSDTGELFF.

This chain links TRBV19 with TRBJ1-5, with 7 bases matching TRBD1. Germline assignment: CDR1 LNHDA and CDR2 SQIVND (reference sequence). CDR3 length equals 15 residues. V was pared by 10 bases and J by 4 bases, with 13 bases of the junction left unmatched. The CDR3 coding sequence is TGTGCCACCGACATAGGCAGGGGGTTTAATCAGCCCCAGCATTTT. Protein sequence: CATDIGRGFNQPQHF.

This clonotype was detected a few times. One end of the junction is discordant with germline, which a read error may explain. The rearrangement uses TRBV3-1 and TRBJ2-7; no firm D call. Germline CDR1 LGHDT, CDR2 YNNKEL (reference sequence). The CDR3 spans 17 residues. DNA for the CDR3: TGTGTCAGCAGCCCCTTAGGAACGAGCTCACGTACCTACGAGCAGTACTTC. It is translated as CVSSPLGTSSRTYEQYF.

Of note for this clonotype: A read error may be the cause here, since a much bigger clone is one base away. This rearrangement joins TRBV7-2 to TRBJ2-2; D is perhaps TRBD1 (5 bases). V gave up 1 base and J gave up 9 bases, with 15 bases separating them. The CDR3 runs 15 residues. Per the germline V gene, CDR1 is SGHTA and CDR2 is FQGNSA. CDR3: CASSLGGIRARELFF. The CDR3 nucleotides read TGTGCCAGCAGCTTAGGGGGCATTAGAGCCAGGGAGCTGTTTTTT.

In this sample, this clonotype turned up a few times. CDR3 amino acids: CASSYPGGYTEAFF. The CDR3 DNA sequence: TGTGCCAGCAGTTACCCGGGGGGATACACTGAAGCTTTCTTT. J is TRBJ1-1 and V is TRBV6-2 or TRBV6-3; possible D gene TRBD1, 5 bases. Germline CDR1 reads MNHEY; CDR2 reads SVGEGT. The CDR3 loop spans 14 amino acids. V was pared by 2 bases and J by 3 bases, with 10 bases between.

This clonotype was counted at least ten times. The chain recombines TRBV28 with TRBJ2-7; the match to TRBD2 covers 10 bases. The length of the CDR3 is 15 residues. Germline V gives CDR1 MDHEN, CDR2 SYDVKM. V dropped 4 bases and J dropped 5; count of bases not matched to a gene: 8. The CDR3 DNA follows: TGTGCCAGCAGTTCATCTAGCGGGAGCTTGGACGAGCAGTACTTC. Protein sequence: CASSSSSGSLDEQYF.

The V gene is TRBV7-2, the J gene TRBJ1-1, with D perhaps TRBD1 (6 bases). Trimming took off 5 bases at V and 7 bases at J, with 11 bases between the two ends. Per the germline V gene, CDR1 is SGHTA and CDR2 is FQGNSA. CDR3 size: 12 residues. CDR3 protein: CASSLNRVEAFF. In DNA, the CDR3 is TGTGCCAGCAGCCTAAACAGGGTTGAAGCTTTCTTT.